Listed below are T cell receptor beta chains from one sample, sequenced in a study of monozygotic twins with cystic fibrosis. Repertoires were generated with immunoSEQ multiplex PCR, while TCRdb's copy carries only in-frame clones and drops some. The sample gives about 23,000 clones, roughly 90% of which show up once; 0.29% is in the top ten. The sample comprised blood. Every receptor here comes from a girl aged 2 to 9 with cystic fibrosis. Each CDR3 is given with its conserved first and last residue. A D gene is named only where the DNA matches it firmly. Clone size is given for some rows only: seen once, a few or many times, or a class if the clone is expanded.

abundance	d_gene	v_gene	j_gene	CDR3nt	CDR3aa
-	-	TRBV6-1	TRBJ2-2	TGTGCCAGCAGTGAAGTAAGCGGTGCCAACACCGGGGAGCTGTTTTTT	CASSEVSGANTGELFF
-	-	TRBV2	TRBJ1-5	TGTGCCAGCAGCCCTACAGGGATCAGCAATCAGCCCCAGCATTTT	CASSPTGISNQPQHF
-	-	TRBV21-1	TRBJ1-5	TGTGCCAGCAGCAAAGCGAACAGTCTCAGCCCCCAGCATTTT	CASSKANSLSPQHF
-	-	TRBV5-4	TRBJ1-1	TGTGCCAGCAACCGGTGGGGGAGCACTGAAGCTTTCTTT	CASNRWGSTEAFF
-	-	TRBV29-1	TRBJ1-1	TGCAGCGTTGAGGGGAGGGCGGAAATGAGGGCTTTCTTT	CSVEGRAEMRAFF
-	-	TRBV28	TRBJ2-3	TGTGCCAGCAATGTGGACACCCCCGGCACAGATACGCAGTATTTT	CASNVDTPGTDTQYF
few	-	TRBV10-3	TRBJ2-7	TGTGCCATCAGTGATCGGGACAACGAGCAGTACTTC	CAISDRDNEQYF
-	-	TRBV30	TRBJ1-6	TGTGCCTGGAGTGTACAAACCTTCGGGCAGAATAATTCACCCCTCCACTTT	CAWSVQTFGQNNSPLHF
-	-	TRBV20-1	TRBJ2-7	TGCAGTGCTAGAAGTAGGGCCGAGCAGTACTTC	CSARSRAEQYF
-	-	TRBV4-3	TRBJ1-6	TGCGCCAGCAGCCAAGACTGGCAGAATAATTCACCCCTCCACTTT	CASSQDWQNNSPLHF
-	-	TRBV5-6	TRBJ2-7	TGTGCCAGCAGCTTTCGGCGACTGTCGGAAGAGCAGTACTTC	CASSFRRLSEEQYF
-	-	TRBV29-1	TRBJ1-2	TGCAGCGTTGAAGATCGGTGGGGTTCTGGCTACACCTTC	CSVEDRWGSGYTF
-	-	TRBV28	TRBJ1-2	TGTGCCAGCAGTTTAGTTAGAGGGTACTATGGCTACACCTTC	CASSLVRGYYGYTF
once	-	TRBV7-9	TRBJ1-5	TGTGCCAGCAGCTTAGCTGGGGCGAGCAATCAGCCCCAGCATTTT	CASSLAGASNQPQHF
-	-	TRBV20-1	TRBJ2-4	TGCAGTGCCTTAGACAGCCCCATTCAGTACTTC	CSALDSPIQYF
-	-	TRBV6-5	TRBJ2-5	TGTGCCAGCAGAAGTTGGGAGCTAGAGACCCAGTACTTC	CASRSWELETQYF
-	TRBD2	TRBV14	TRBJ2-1	TGTGCCACCCGGAGTAGCGGGGGGGGACGGGAGCAGTTCTTC	CATRSSGGGREQFF
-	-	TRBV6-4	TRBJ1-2	TGTGCCAGCAGTGAGTCTGCTGGGGGCTATGGCTACACCTTC	CASSESAGGYGYTF
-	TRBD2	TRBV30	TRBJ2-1	TGTGCCTGGAGTGTCGATAGCGGGGGGTACAATGAGCAGTTCTTC	CAWSVDSGGYNEQFF
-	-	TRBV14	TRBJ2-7	TGTGCCAGCAGCCGCGGCTACGAGCAGTACTTC	CASSRGYEQYF
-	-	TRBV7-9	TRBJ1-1	TGTGCCAGCAGCTCCCAAGGGGCGGGGATGAACACTGAAGCTTTCTTT	CASSSQGAGMNTEAFF
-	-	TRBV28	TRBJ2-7	TGTGCCAGCCAACACTCCTACGAGCAGTACTTC	CASQHSYEQYF
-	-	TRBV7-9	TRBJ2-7	TGTGCCAGCAGCTTAGGTCGGGGGTCCTACGAGCAGTACTTC	CASSLGRGSYEQYF
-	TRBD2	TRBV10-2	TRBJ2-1	TGCGCCAGCAGTGATTTCCTAAATGGGGCTAGCGGTTCCTACAATGAGCAGTTCTTC	CASSDFLNGASGSYNEQFF
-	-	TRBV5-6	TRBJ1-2	TGTGCCAGCAGCCCGTGGGGGGTCGGAGGCTACACCTTC	CASSPWGVGGYTF
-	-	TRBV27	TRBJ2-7	TGTGCCAGCAGTTTATCGATAACCTACGAGCAGTACTTC	CASSLSITYEQYF
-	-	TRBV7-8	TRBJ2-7	TGTGCCAGCAGCTTAGGCAGAATTTCCTACGAGCAGTACTTC	CASSLGRISYEQYF